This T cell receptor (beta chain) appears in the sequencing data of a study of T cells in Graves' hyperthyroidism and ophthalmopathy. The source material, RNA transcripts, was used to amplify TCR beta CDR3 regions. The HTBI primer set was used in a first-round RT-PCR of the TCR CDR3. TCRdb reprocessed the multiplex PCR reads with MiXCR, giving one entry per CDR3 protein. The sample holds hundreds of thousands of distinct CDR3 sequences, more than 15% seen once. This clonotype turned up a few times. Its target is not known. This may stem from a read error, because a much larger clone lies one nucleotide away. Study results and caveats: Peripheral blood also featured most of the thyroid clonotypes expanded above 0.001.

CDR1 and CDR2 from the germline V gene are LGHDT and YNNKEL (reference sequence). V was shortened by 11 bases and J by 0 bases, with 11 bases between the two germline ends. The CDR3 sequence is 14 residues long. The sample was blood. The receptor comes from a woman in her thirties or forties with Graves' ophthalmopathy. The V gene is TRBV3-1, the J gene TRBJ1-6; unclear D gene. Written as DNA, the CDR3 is TGTGCCTCCGCCAGTCTCTCCTATAATTCACCCCTCCACTTT. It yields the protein CASASLSYNSPLHF.